A selection of T cell receptor beta chains follows, all from one sample in a study of OX40 agonist ivuxolimab in advanced cancers. Produced via immunoSEQ multiplex PCR; TCRdb's table is partial and in-frame only. The repertoire consists of about 99,000 clones, with around 96% occurring once and the leading ten covering roughly 2.1%. This sample comprised CD4+ or CD8+ T cells sorted from blood, obtained in a trial of the OX40 agonist ivuxolimab. The receptors come from an adult with an advanced solid tumor such as melanoma, head and neck, liver or kidney cancer. Each CDR3 is given with its conserved first and last residue.

cdr3_length,j_call,v_call,cdr3_aa
17,TRBJ1-2,TRBV27,CASSFSTGTGGVYGYTF
13,TRBJ1-1,TRBV7-2,CASSPWGNTEAFF
13,TRBJ1-1,TRBV4-1,CASSQIGPLEAFF
14,TRBJ2-7,TRBV28,CASSRTLSSYEQYF
14,TRBJ2-7,TRBV5-4,CASSQDRAVGEQYF
16,-,TRBV19,CASSDQRTGRVYEQYF
15,TRBJ2-7,TRBV5-6,CASSLGQGFSYEQYF
16,TRBJ2-3,TRBV29-1,CSVDRGTSGRVDTQYF
13,TRBJ1-1,TRBV7-8,CASSPPGGTEAFF
15,TRBJ2-7,TRBV27,CASSPDRDSLYEQYF
16,TRBJ1-1,TRBV7-2,CASSPLDGPLNTEAFF
14,TRBJ1-6,TRBV7-9,CASSLTGGDSPLHF
15,TRBJ2-5,TRBV11-2,CASGGLRGVGETQYF
16,TRBJ2-7,TRBV15,CATSTGHGQGFYEQYF
12,TRBJ1-2,TRBV29-1,CSVGSRSYGYTF
14,TRBJ1-1,TRBV30,CAWSEWTFKGEAFF
16,TRBJ2-2,TRBV19,CASSRNQATNTGELFF
13,TRBJ2-3,TRBV7-9,CASSSPGTVKAYF
16,TRBJ2-7,TRBV7-9,CASSLASGALSYEQYF
14,TRBJ2-7,TRBV7-6,CASSSRDSSYEQYF
11,TRBJ2-3,TRBV28,CASSSFDTQYF
16,TRBJ1-6,TRBV28,CASSLGGSPYNSPLHF